These T cell receptor beta chains were read from a single sample in a study of PD-L1 blockade in urothelial cancer. Clones were read by immunoSEQ multiplex PCR, and TCRdb kept only the in-frame ones, dropping some. The sample carries 50,000 to 55,000 clones, roughly 91% recorded once. Specimen: PBMCs, collected around atezolizumab (anti-PD-L1) treatment. All receptors derive from a man aged 55 to 70 with urothelial cancer. Both conserved end residues are part of each CDR3. The D gene is left open where the match is weak. Clone size is shown for a subset of rows, as once, few, many or a class of expanded clone.

CDR3aa | CDR3nt | d_gene | j_gene | v_gene | abundance
CASREGLAGHTDTQYF | TGTGCCAGCAGAGAGGGACTAGCGGGGCACACAGATACGCAGTATTTT | TRBD2 | TRBJ2-3 | TRBV2 | .
CAWSAVNSYNSPLHF | TGTGCCTGGAGTGCAGTAAACTCCTATAATTCACCCCTCCACTTT | . | TRBJ1-6 | TRBV30 | once
CASSLEVGTSLNF | TGTGCCAGCAGCTTGGAAGTTGGGACATCACTTAACTTC | . | TRBJ2-7 | TRBV5-5 | once
CASSLIGGAFNQPQHF | TGTGCCAGCAGTTTGATAGGTGGGGCTTTCAATCAGCCCCAGCATTTT | . | TRBJ1-5 | TRBV28 | .
CSVGQGANTGELFF | TGCAGCGTTGGACAGGGGGCGAACACCGGGGAGCTGTTTTTT | TRBD1 | TRBJ2-2 | TRBV29-1 | .
CSARPGDGYTF | TGCAGTGCTAGACCAGGGGATGGCTACACCTTC | . | TRBJ1-2 | TRBV20-1 | .
CASSLDGTGVHEQYF | TGTGCCAGCAGCTTGGATGGGACAGGGGTCCACGAGCAGTACTTC | TRBD1 | TRBJ2-7 | TRBV5-4 | .
CASSVGEANLAQYF | TGTGCCAGCAGCGTAGGTGAAGCGAACTTAGCGCAGTACTTC | . | TRBJ2-7 | TRBV9 | .
CATSGNTGELFF | TGTGCCACCTCGGGGAACACCGGGGAGCTGTTTTTT | . | TRBJ2-2 | TRBV27 | few
CASSFPRLAVREQYF | TGTGCCAGCAGCTTTCCACGCCTAGCGGTCAGGGAGCAGTACTTC | TRBD2 | TRBJ2-7 | TRBV5-6 | .
CASGWMGQGVTGELFF | TGTGCTAGTGGTTGGATGGGACAGGGGGTAACCGGGGAGCTGTTTTTT | TRBD1 | TRBJ2-2 | TRBV12-5 | .
CASSALKGTSAYNEQFF | TGTGCCAGCAGCGCCCTGAAGGGGACTAGCGCTTACAATGAGCAGTTCTTC | TRBD2 | TRBJ2-1 | TRBV9 | .
CASSSQGDSNQPQHF | TGTGCCAGCAGCTCCCAGGGGGATAGCAATCAGCCCCAGCATTTT | TRBD1 | TRBJ1-5 | TRBV7-2 | .
CSVAGTGSQETQYF | TGCAGCGTGGCAGGGACAGGGTCTCAAGAGACCCAGTACTTC | TRBD1 | TRBJ2-5 | TRBV29-1 | .
CASSPRTAGKANVLTF | TGTGCCAGCAGCCCTCGGACCGCCGGGAAGGCCAACGTCCTGACTTTC | . | TRBJ2-6 | TRBV5-4 | .
CASSVVPSESWADTQYF | TGTGCCAGCAGCGTAGTTCCCTCGGAGTCGTGGGCAGATACGCAGTATTTT | . | TRBJ2-3 | TRBV9 | .
CASSSRQGAGGELFF | TGCGCCAGCAGCTCTAGACAGGGGGCTGGCGGGGAGCTGTTTTTT | TRBD1 | TRBJ2-2 | TRBV5-1 | .
CASSISGQFNEKLFF | TGTGCCAGTAGTATATCTGGACAGTTTAATGAAAAACTGTTTTTT | . | TRBJ1-4 | TRBV19 | once
CASSGRGGLGRDYEQYF | TGTGCCAGCAGCGGCCGCGGAGGGTTGGGGAGGGACTACGAGCAGTACTTC | TRBD2 | TRBJ2-7 | TRBV7-9 | .
CASSFPASGGLQGYTQYF | TGTGCCAGCAGCTTCCCGGCTAGCGGGGGGCTGCAGGGATATACGCAGTATTTT | TRBD2 | TRBJ2-3 | TRBV7-9 | .
CASSSRDYEAFF | TGTGCCAGTAGTAGTCGGGACTATGAAGCTTTCTTT | . | TRBJ1-1 | TRBV19 | .
CASSSQTASNEKLFF | TGTGCCAGCAGTTCTCAGACAGCCTCTAATGAAAAACTGTTTTTT | . | TRBJ1-4 | TRBV28 | .
CAISGGSGTYEQYF | TGTGCCATCAGTGGCGGCAGCGGAACCTACGAGCAGTACTTC | . | TRBJ2-7 | TRBV10-3 | .
CASSLGTGRNQPQHF | TGTGCCAGCAGCCTCGGGACAGGGAGAAATCAGCCCCAGCATTTT | TRBD1 | TRBJ1-5 | TRBV5-6 | .
CASSRQGEGSPLHF | TGTGCCAGCAGCAGACAGGGTGAGGGTTCACCCCTCCACTTT | TRBD1 | TRBJ1-6 | TRBV9 | .
CASTGSSGGRNEQFF | TGTGCCAGTACGGGATCCAGCGGGGGTCGAAATGAGCAGTTCTTC | TRBD2 | TRBJ2-1 | TRBV19 | .
CASSFPGTGTTGELFF | TGTGCCAGCAGCTTTCCCGGGACAGGGACCACCGGGGAGCTGTTTTTT | TRBD1 | TRBJ2-2 | TRBV7-6 | once
CASRPEGELFF | TGTGCCAGCAGGCCAGAAGGGGAGCTGTTTTTT | . | TRBJ2-2 | TRBV7-9 | .
CASSVGQGANGYTF | TGTGCCAGCAGTGTGGGACAGGGGGCAAATGGCTACACCTTC | TRBD1 | TRBJ1-2 | TRBV2 | few
CASSPFPSQETQYF | TGTGCCAGCTCACCATTCCCTAGCCAAGAGACCCAGTACTTC | . | TRBJ2-5 | TRBV18 | .
CASSIDPGRATGELFF | TGTGCCAGTAGTATAGATCCCGGCAGGGCGACCGGGGAGCTGTTTTTT | . | TRBJ2-2 | TRBV19 | .
CASSFKPQGGYAGANVLTF | TGTGCCAGCAGCTTTAAACCCCAGGGAGGTTACGCTGGGGCCAACGTCCTGACTTTC | . | TRBJ2-6 | TRBV7-8 | .
CASSRNFNRGMNEQYF | TGTGCCAGCAGCCGTAATTTTAACAGGGGGATGAACGAGCAGTACTTC | TRBD1 | TRBJ2-7 | TRBV28 | .
CASRFSGQGSEQYF | TGTGCCAGCCGATTCTCGGGACAGGGTAGCGAGCAGTACTTC | TRBD1 | TRBJ2-7 | TRBV28 | .
CASSYDSVSRGYGYTF | TGTGCCAGCAGTTATGATTCGGTTTCCAGGGGCTATGGCTACACCTTC | . | TRBJ1-2 | TRBV6-5 | once